These 15 T cell receptor beta chains originate from one sample sequenced in a study of blood T cell repertoires in COVID-19. Assay: immunoSEQ multiplex PCR; the TCRdb copy retains only in-frame clones and omits some. The sample contains about 250,000 clones, approximately 80% of which appear only once. Sequencing was done on a sample of peripheral blood. The receptors shown here come from a man older than 75 with acute or convalescent COVID-19.

The chain has TRBV5-6 and TRBJ2-4, with D perhaps TRBD2 (5 bases). Trimming stripped 4 bases from V and 1 base from J, with 15 bases between. This CDR3 region has 16 residues. CDR1 and CDR2 from the germline V gene are SGHDT and YYEEEE. In DNA form, the CDR3 reads TGTGCCAGCAGCCCCTTCGGGGTAGGGGCCAAAAACATTCAGTACTTC. Translated: CASSPFGVGAKNIQYF.

The V and J genes are TRBV6-4 and TRBJ2-7; TRBD2 matches 7 bases. This CDR3 is 14 amino acids long. J gave up 6 bases and V 4 bases, and 9 bases lay outside the gene matches. Germline V lookup: CDR1 MRHNA, CDR2 SNTAGT. DNA for the CDR3: TGTGCCAGCAGTGTGACGGGGGGACGGGGCGAGCAGTACTTC. It is translated as CASSVTGGRGEQYF.

This clone was counted a few times. The gene calls are TRBV24-1 and TRBJ2-5; 7 bases match TRBD1. The germline CDR1 and CDR2 sequences are KGHDR and SFDVKD. The CDR3 extends over 15 amino acids. After removal of 8 bases from V and 1 base from J, the junction contained 9 bases not matched to a gene. The DNA of the CDR3 is TGTGCCACCATGAAGGGGCCAGGGGGCCAAGAGACCCAGTACTTC. Its translation is CATMKGPGGQETQYF.

The chain combines TRBV28 with TRBJ1-5, with 7 nucleotides matching TRBD1. Germline V gives CDR1 MDHEN, CDR2 SYDVKM. V was pared by 3 bases and J by 7 bases, with 9 bases of the junction left unmatched. The CDR3 spans 15 residues. The CDR3 coding sequence is TGTGCCAGCAGTTTTTACAGGGGAGTACGGCAGCCCCAGCATTTT. The encoded protein is CASSFYRGVRQPQHF.

This chain links TRBV28 with TRBJ1-2; no firm D call. CDR3 length: 12 residues. V lost 3 bases, J lost 5 bases, and 7 bases lay in between. The V gene's germline CDR1 is MDHEN and CDR2 SYDVKM. Here the CDR3 reads CASSFKRYGYTF. The CDR3 coding sequence is TGTGCCAGCAGTTTTAAGCGGTATGGCTACACCTTC.

This rearrangement joins TRBV28 to TRBJ2-7; D is unresolved. This CDR3 contains 14 residues. CDR1 MDHEN and CDR2 SYDVKM come from the germline V gene. V was cut by 5 bases and J by 0 bases, with 11 bases left in between. CDR3: CASSPGGSSYEQYF. DNA for the CDR3: TGTGCCAGCAGTCCCGGCGGCAGCTCCTACGAGCAGTACTTC.

This sequence joins TRBV7-9 and TRBJ2-3, with TRBD1 identical over 7 bases. The germline gives CDR1 SEHNR, CDR2 FQNEAQ (reference sequence). V shed 4 bases and J 6 bases; nucleotides not matched to a gene: 10. The CDR3 sequence is 15 residues long. CDR3 protein: CASSSITGAGDTQYF. The CDR3 bases are TGTGCCAGCAGCTCAATTACAGGGGCGGGCGATACGCAGTATTTT.

The chain employs TRBV6-5 and TRBJ2-1; 7 nucleotides line up with TRBD1. With 2 bases clipped from V and 2 bases from J, the junction kept 6 bases outside the gene matches. Per the germline V gene, CDR1 is MNHEY and CDR2 is SVGAGI. The CDR3 is made up of 16 amino acids. DNA of the CDR3: TGTGCCAGCAGTTACGCAGGGGGTTACCCCTACAATGAGCAGTTCTTC. Translating it yields CASSYAGGYPYNEQFF.

This chain joins TRBV6-5 and TRBJ2-6; D remains unclear. Germline CDR1 is MNHEY and CDR2 is SVGAGI. The CDR3 runs to 14 residues. The V end was cut by 5 bases, the J end by 4 bases, with 9 bases between. For the CDR3, the DNA is TGTGCCAGCAGTCCCCCTATGGGGGCCAACGTCCTGACTTTC. Translating it yields CASSPPMGANVLTF.

Points on this clone: This CDR3 is also generated by other DNA sequences in the sample. The chain combines TRBV2 with TRBJ1-5; 9 nucleotides agree with TRBD1. Germline V gives CDR1 SNHLY, CDR2 FYNNEI. The length of the CDR3 is 15 residues. With V trimmed by 6 bases and J by 3 bases, 6 bases remained unmatched. The CDR3 loop is CASRRQGGNNQPQHF. Here the CDR3 DNA reads TGTGCCAGCAGAAGACAGGGGGGTAACAATCAGCCCCAGCATTTT.

The chain links TRBV28 to TRBJ1-2; D gene unclear. The germline V gene encodes CDR1 MDHEN and CDR2 SYDVKM. V gave up 8 bases and J gave up 7 bases, with 14 bases separating them. The CDR3 has 12 amino acids. The CDR3 nucleotides are TGTGCCAGCCGTAAACAACCGGGTGGCTACACCTTC. As protein: CASRKQPGGYTF.

This rearrangement joins TRBV12-3 or TRBV12-4 to TRBJ1-2, with 8 positions matching TRBD1. V dropped 1 base and J dropped 8; count of bases not matched to a gene: 3. The CDR3 loop spans 13 amino acids. The chain's CDR3 is CASSLDRGAGYTF. The CDR3 DNA sequence: TGTGCCAGCAGTTTAGACAGGGGGGCGGGCTACACCTTC.

The chain employs TRBV5-1 and TRBJ1-3; D unclear. With 5 bases removed from V and 4 bases from J, the gap between germline ends came to 10 bases. Germline V lookup: CDR1 SGHRS, CDR2 YFSETQ. This CDR3 region has 13 residues. CDR3 sequence (DNA): TGCGCCAGCAGGGCGGGTTCCGGAAACACCATATATTTT. Its translation: CASRAGSGNTIYF.

The chain joins TRBV9 to TRBJ1-3, with D perhaps matching TRBD1 (6 bases). The V gene lost 3 bases and the J gene lost 2 bases, with 15 bases spanning the gap. CDR3 length: 16 residues. Germline lookup yields CDR1 SGDLS and CDR2 YYNGEE. The CDR3 DNA follows: TGTGCCAGCAGCGGAATATCCCCAGGGGCTGGAAACACCATATATTTT. It translates to CASSGISPGAGNTIYF. The full variable domain, rest sourced from reference TRBV9 and TRBJ1-3, is DSGVTQTPKHLITATGQRVTLRCSPRSGDLSVYWYQQSLDQGLQFLIQYYNGEERAKGNILERFSAQQFPDLHSELNLSSLELGDSALYFCASSGISPGAGNTIYFGEGSWLTVV.

In DNA form, the CDR3 reads TGTGCCAGCAGCCGGGGGGGGACAGGATCATATGCAACTAATGAAAAACTGTTTTTT. This encodes CASSRGGTGSYATNEKLFF. The chain recombines TRBV3-1 (or the pseudogene TRBV3-2) with TRBJ1-4, with 8 bases matching TRBD1. The CDR3 extends over 19 amino acids. V shed 4 bases and J 0 bases; nucleotides not matched to a gene: 13. Germline CDR1 reads LGHDT; CDR2 reads YNNKEL (reference sequence).